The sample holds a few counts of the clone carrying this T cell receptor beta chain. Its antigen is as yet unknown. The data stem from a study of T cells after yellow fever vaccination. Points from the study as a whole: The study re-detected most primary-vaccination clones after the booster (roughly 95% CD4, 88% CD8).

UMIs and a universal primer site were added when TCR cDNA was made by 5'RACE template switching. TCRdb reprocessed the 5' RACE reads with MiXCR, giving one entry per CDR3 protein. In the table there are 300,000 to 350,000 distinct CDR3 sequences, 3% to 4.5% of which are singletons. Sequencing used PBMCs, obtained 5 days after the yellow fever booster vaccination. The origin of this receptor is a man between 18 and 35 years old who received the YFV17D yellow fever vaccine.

CDR3 bases: TGTGCCAGCAGCTCAAGGGGGCCCGGTCTGAACATTCAGTACTTC. It specifies CASSSRGPGLNIQYF. V and J are TRBV13 and TRBJ2-4; TRBD1 matches 7 bases. The CDR3 has 15 amino acids. CDR1 and CDR2 from the germline V gene are PRHDT and FYEKMQ (reference sequence). V was clipped by 4 bases and J by 7 bases; unmatched bases: 10.